The present T cell receptor (beta chain) was sequenced within a study of CD8 T cells in ankylosing spondylitis. Regarding the study as a whole: Within matched ankylosing spondylitis synovial fluid, disease-linked clones were reportedly significantly enriched. Disease-linked clones displayed a CD8+ phenotype and appeared relatively rarely in peripheral blood. For ankylosing spondylitis blood, a TCR beta motif of fewer than 10 highly homologous variants appeared characteristic. Some motif variants were previously reported in reactive arthritis synovial fluid and blood.

Making the TCR beta libraries involved quantitative 5'-RACE with molecular barcodes. TCRdb analysed the 5' RACE reads with MiXCR anew, one entry per CDR3 protein. The sample gives about 800,000 distinct CDR3 sequences, over 9.5% of which show up once; 0.51% is in the top ten. The CDR3 runs 18 residues. About this clonotype itself: What it binds is not known.

This rearrangement joins TRBV12-2 to TRBJ1-4. TRBV12-2 is reported as a pseudogene. The TCR sequence derives from a male donor with ankylosing spondylitis. The sample comprised blood, either unsorted or a sorted T cell fraction (not recorded which). The CDR3, as DNA: TGTGCAAGTCGCTTAGGTCCTCGGTGCGTTGCAACTAATGAAAAACTGTTTTTT. Amino acids: CASRLGPRCVATNEKLFF.